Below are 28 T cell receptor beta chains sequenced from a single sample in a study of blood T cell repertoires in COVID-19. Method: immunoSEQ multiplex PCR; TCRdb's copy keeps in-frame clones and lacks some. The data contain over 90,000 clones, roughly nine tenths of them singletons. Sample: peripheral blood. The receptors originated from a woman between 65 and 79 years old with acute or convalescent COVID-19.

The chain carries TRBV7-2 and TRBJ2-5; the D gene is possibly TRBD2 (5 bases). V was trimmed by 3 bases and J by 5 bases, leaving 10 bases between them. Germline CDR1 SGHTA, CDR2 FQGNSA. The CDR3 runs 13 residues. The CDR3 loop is CASSLGVGETQYF. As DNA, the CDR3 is TGTGCCAGCAGCTTGGGAGTTGGGGAGACCCAGTACTTC.

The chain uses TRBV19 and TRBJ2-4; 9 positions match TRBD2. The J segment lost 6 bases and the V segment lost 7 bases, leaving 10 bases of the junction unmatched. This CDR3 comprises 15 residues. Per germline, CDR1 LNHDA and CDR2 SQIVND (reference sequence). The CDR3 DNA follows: TGTGCCAGTATGCGGGAGGGCCGGGTTGGAAACATTCAGTACTTC. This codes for CASMREGRVGNIQYF.

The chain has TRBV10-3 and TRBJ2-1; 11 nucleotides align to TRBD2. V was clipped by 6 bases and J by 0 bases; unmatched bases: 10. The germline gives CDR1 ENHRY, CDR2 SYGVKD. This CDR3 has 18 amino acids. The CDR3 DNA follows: TGTGCCATCAGGCCGGGACTAGCGGATGCCTTCTCCTACAATGAGCAGTTCTTC. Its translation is CAIRPGLADAFSYNEQFF.

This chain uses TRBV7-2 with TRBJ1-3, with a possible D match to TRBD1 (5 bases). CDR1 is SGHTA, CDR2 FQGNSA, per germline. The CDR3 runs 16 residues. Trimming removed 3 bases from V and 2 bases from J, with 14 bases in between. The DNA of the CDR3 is TGTGCCAGCAGCTTGGACCACCCCAGGGCTGGAAACACCATATATTTT. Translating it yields CASSLDHPRAGNTIYF.

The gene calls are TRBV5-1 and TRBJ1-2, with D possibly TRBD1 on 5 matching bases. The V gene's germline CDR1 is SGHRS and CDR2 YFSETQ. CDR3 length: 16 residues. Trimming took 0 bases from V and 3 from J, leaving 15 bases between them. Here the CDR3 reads CASSLGAGGGDYGYTF. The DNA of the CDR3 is TGCGCCAGCAGCTTGGGGGCGGGGGGTGGTGACTATGGCTACACCTTC.

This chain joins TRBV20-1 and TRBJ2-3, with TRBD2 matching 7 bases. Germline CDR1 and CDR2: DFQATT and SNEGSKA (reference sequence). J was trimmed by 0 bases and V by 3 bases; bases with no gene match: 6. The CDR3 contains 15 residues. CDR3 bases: TGCAGTGCTAGTGGCCTAGCGGCGAGCACAGATACGCAGTATTTT. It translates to CSASGLAASTDTQYF.

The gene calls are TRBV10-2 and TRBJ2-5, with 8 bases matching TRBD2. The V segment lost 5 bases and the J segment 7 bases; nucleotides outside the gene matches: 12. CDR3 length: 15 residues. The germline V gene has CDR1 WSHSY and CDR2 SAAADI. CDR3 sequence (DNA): TGCGCCAGCAGTCGTGGAAGCGGGGGAGAGGGGACCCAGTACTTC. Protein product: CASSRGSGGEGTQYF.

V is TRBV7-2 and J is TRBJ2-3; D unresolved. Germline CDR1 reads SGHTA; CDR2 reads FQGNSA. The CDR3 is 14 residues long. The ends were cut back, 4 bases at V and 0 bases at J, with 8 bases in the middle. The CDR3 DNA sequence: TGTGCCAGCAGCTCGAGAACGAGCACAGATACGCAGTATTTT. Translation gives CASSSRTSTDTQYF.

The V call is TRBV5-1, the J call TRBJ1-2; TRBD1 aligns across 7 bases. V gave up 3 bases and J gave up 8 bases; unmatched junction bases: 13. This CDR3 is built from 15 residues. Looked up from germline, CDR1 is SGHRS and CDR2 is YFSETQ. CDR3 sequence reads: CASSSGDSGVRGYTF. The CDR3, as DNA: TGCGCCAGCAGCTCGGGGGACAGTGGGGTCCGGGGCTACACCTTC.

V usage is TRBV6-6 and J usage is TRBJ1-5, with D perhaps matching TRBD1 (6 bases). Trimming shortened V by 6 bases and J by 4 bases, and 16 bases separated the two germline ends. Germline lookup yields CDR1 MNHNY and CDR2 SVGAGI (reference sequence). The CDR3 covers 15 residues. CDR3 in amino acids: CASSSPGQRNQPQHF. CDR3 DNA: TGTGCCAGCAGCTCCCCGGGACAAAGGAATCAGCCCCAGCATTTT.

This CDR3 is CASSQTPYSNQPQHF. As DNA, the CDR3 is TGCGCCAGCAGTCAGACACCTTATAGCAATCAGCCCCAGCATTTT. The V gene is TRBV23-1, the J gene TRBJ1-5; D gene uncertain. TRBV23-1 is an ORF; its function is uncertain. The CDR3 runs 15 residues. Trimming pared 3 bases from V and 0 bases from J, leaving 9 bases between.

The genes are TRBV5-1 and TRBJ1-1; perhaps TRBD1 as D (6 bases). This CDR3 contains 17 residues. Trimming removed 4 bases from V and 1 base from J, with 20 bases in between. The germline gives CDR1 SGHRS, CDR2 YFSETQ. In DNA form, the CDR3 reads TGCGCCAGCAGCGGCTTACAGGGAATCAAAGGGAACACTGAAGCTTTCTTT. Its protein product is CASSGLQGIKGNTEAFF.

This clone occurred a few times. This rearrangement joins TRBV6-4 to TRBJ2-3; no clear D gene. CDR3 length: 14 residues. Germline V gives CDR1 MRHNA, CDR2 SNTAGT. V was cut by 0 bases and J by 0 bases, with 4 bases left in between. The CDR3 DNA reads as TGTGCCAGCAGTGACTCGTCTAGCACAGATACGCAGTATTTT. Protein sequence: CASSDSSSTDTQYF.

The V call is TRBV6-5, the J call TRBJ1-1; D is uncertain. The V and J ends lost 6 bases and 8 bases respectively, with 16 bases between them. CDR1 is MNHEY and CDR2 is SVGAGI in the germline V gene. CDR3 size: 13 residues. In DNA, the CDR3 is TGTGCCAGCAGCCCCCCTTCGGGGTCCGAAGCTTTCTTT. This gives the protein CASSPPSGSEAFF.

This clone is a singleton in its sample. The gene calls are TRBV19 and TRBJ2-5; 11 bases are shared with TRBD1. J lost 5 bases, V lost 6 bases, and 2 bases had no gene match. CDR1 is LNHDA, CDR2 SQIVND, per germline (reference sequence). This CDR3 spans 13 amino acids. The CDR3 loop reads CASRDRGLETQYF. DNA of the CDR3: TGTGCCAGTAGGGACAGGGGGCTCGAGACCCAGTACTTC.

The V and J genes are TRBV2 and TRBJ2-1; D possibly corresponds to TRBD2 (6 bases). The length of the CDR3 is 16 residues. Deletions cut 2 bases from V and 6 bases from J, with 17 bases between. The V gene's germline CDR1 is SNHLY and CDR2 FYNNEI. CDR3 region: CASSELALRGINEQFF. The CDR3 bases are TGTGCCAGCAGTGAATTAGCGCTCCGGGGGATCAATGAGCAGTTCTTC.

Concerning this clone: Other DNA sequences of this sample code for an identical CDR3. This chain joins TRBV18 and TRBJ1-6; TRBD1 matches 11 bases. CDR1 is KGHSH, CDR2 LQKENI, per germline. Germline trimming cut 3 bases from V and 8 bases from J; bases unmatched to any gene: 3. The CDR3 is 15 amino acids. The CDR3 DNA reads TGTGCCAGCTCACCCTCGGGACAGGGGGATTCACCCCTCCACTTT. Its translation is CASSPSGQGDSPLHF. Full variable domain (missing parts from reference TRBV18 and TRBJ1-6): NAGVMQNPRHLVRRRGQEARLRCSPMKGHSHVYWYRQLPEEGLKFMVYLQKENIIDESGMPKERFSAEFPKEGPSILRIQQVVRGDSAAYFCASSPSGQGDSPLHFGNGTRLTVT.

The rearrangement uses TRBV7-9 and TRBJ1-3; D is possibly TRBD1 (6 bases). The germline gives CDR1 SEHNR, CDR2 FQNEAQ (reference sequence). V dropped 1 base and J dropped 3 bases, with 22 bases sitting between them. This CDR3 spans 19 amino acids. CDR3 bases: TGTGCCAGCAGCTTAGAGGTTGCGTTTGGGGACATTCATGGAAACACCATATATTTT. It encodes CASSLEVAFGDIHGNTIYF.

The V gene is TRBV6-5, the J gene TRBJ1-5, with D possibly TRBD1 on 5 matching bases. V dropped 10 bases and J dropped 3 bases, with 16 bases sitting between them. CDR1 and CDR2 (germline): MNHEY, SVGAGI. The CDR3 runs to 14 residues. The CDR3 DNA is TGTGCCACCGTCGCTCAGGGCGACAATCAGCCCCAGCATTTT. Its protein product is CATVAQGDNQPQHF.

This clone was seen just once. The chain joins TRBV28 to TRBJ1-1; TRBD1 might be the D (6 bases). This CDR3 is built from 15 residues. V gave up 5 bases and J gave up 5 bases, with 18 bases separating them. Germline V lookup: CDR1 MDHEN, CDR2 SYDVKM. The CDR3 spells CASSTRDIRGTEAFF. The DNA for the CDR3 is TGTGCCAGCAGTACCCGGGACATCCGAGGTACTGAAGCTTTCTTT.

The CDR3 DNA reads TGCGCCAGCAGAATGGACTACCCCTCCTACGAGCAGTACTTC. Translation gives CASRMDYPSYEQYF. The chain couples TRBV5-1 to TRBJ2-7; D might be TRBD2 (6 bases). Germline V gene sequence: CDR1 SGHRS, CDR2 YFSETQ. This CDR3 contains 14 residues. The ends were cut back, 5 bases at V and 0 bases at J, with 12 bases in the middle.

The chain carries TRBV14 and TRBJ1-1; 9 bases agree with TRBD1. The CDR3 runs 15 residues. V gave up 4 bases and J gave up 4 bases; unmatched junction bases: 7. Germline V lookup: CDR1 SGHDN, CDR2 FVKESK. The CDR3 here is CASSPWTGAGTEAFF. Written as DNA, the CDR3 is TGTGCCAGCAGCCCATGGACAGGGGCGGGCACTGAAGCTTTCTTT. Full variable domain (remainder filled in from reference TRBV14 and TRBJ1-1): EAGVTQFPSHSVIEKGQTVTLRCDPISGHDNLYWYRRVMGKEIKFLLHFVKESKQDESGMPNNRFLAERTGGTYSTLKVQPAELEDSGVYFCASSPWTGAGTEAFFGQGTRLTVV.

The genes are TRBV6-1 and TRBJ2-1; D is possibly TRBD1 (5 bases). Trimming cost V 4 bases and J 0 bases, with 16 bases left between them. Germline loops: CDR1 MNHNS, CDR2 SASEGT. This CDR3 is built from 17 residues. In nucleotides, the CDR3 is TGTGCCAGCAGTGGAGATTGGGGCGGTCACTCCTACAATGAGCAGTTCTTC. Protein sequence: CASSGDWGGHSYNEQFF.

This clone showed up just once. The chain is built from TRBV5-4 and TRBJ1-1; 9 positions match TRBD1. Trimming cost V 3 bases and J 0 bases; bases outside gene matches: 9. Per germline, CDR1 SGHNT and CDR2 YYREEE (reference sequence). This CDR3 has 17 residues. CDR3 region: CASSSPDRGNMNTEAFF. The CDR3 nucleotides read TGTGCCAGCAGCTCTCCCGACAGGGGGAACATGAACACTGAAGCTTTCTTT.

The CDR3: CASSPNPDRGYNQPQHF. CDR3 DNA: TGTGCCAGCAGTCCAAACCCGGACAGGGGGTACAATCAGCCCCAGCATTTT. The chain recombines TRBV3-1 (or the pseudogene TRBV3-2) with TRBJ1-5, with 10 bases fitting TRBD1. The CDR3 is made up of 17 amino acids. CDR1 LGHDT and CDR2 YNNKEL come from the germline V gene (reference sequence). Unmatched junction bases numbered 11, after V lost 6 bases and J lost 3 bases.

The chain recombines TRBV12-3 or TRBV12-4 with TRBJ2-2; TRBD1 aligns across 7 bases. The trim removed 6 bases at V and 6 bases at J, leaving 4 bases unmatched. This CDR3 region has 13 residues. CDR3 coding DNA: TGTGCCAGCAGGGACAGGCTGCCCGGGGAGCTGTTTTTT. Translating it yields CASRDRLPGELFF.

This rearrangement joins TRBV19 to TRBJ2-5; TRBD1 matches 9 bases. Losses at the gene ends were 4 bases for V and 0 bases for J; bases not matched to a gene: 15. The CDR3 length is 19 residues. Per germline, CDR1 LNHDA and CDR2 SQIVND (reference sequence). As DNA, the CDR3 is TGTGCCAGTAGTAATCGGGGGTTCCCGGGACAGGGTAACCAAGAGACCCAGTACTTC. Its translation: CASSNRGFPGQGNQETQYF.

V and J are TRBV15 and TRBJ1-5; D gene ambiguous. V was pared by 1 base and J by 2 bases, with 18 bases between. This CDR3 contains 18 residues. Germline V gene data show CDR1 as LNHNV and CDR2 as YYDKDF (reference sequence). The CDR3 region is CATSRAATGVVGNQPQHF. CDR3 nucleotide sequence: TGTGCCACCAGCAGAGCCGCGACGGGAGTTGTGGGCAATCAGCCCCAGCATTTT.